This T cell receptor beta chain was retrieved from a study of blood T cell repertoires in COVID-19 (dated by TCRdb to about 2020). Turning to the overall study: Collaborator samples came from the United States, Italy and Spain and covered acute and convalescent phases of COVID-19. The sample metadata nearly always contained a de-identified subject ID, COVID-19 status, age in years and sex. Where HLA class I and class II types were available, the types were taken from metadata supplied by the sample provider, not from assay-based typing. The dataset comprised deeply sampled blood TCRbeta repertoires from subjects exposed to, actively infected with, or recovered from COVID-19. The repertoires were released in a freely available public database meant as a resource for research on the immune response to SARS-CoV-2. The samples were drawn from the first 160 participants of the ongoing ImmuneRACE study and from about 1,200 subjects provided by 6 global collaborators. The material from the prospective study consisted of cDNA or gDNA derived from T cells, B-cell-depleted T cells, or PBMCs. Study-wide conclusions, independent of this receptor: The quantity of clinical and demographic metadata differed by source and by participant and was supplied without curation.

A word on this clone: This clone's antigen is unknown. Nothing much larger sits one base from this clone, and base qualities are not available.

The immunoSEQ Assay, a bias-controlled multiplex PCR, was used to amplify TCRbeta CDR3 regions from genomic DNA. The published analysis was carried out like this. The number of nucleated cells in each sample was estimated from the amplification of reference gene primers within the assay. Sequence reads were collapsed and filtered to measure the absolute abundance of every unique TCRbeta CDR3 rearrangement. For each sample, productive Simpson clonality was calculated as the square root of Simpson's diversity index across productive rearrangements. TCRdb mirrors the immuneACCESS table, restricted to in-frame sequences. Some clones are absent from its copies; in checked studies, under half trace to an unresolved V gene, and the reason for the others is unknown. That table is the source of V, J and clone size, and D and trimming were worked out from the DNA. This sample comprises fewer than 600,000 clones, roughly 90% of them detected only once. The ten largest make up less than 2% of the sample.

Looking up the germline V gene (reference sequence) yields CDR1 MNHEY and CDR2 SMNVEV. V is reduced by 5 bases and J by 4 bases, leaving a spacing of 15 bases between them. Spanning cysteine to phenylalanine, the CDR3 consists of 15 amino acids. Just the 45-base CDR3 DNA is kept, in frame starting at base 1. Participants in the prospective study were aged roughly 18 to 100 years, lived in 24 United States geographic areas, and enrolled through a virtual design. In the prospective study, participants were assigned to cohorts based on the clinical history participants reported in a screening survey and a study questionnaire. ImmuneRACE Cohort 3 recovered participants were defined by two consecutive negative NP/OP PCR tests, healthcare professional clearance, or symptom resolution. In the prospective study, mobile phlebotomists collected whole blood, serum and a nasopharyngeal or oropharyngeal swab from each participant. Prospective study participants could optionally give additional blood draws and questionnaires over a roughly 2-month period. Prospective study blood samples were shipped either frozen or at room temperature before DNA extraction.

Source material: PBMCs or T cells enriched from blood (not recorded which). Recombination joined TRBV27 with TRBJ1-3, with TRBD1 perhaps the D gene, on 6 matching bases. This sequence was found in a middle-aged woman who had recovered from COVID-19. The CDR3 region has the sequence CASSPLQGPGNTIYF. The nucleotides are TGTGCCAGCAGTCCCCTACAGGGTCCAGGAAACACCATATATTTT.